This TCR beta chain was sequenced during a study of OX40 agonist ivuxolimab in advanced cancers. Study background: As their treatment, patients were administered ivuxolimab, an agonistic anti-OX40 (CD134) antibody.

TCRdb's table, derived via immunoSEQ multiplex PCR, lists solely in-frame clones and lacks some. The table lists 72,000 or so clones, 84% of them singletons. Patients were ineligible given autoimmune disease history or systemic immunosuppression. Samples of blood were obtained at baseline, on cycle 4 day 1, and on cycle 7 day 1. CDR1 and CDR2 from the germline V gene are SEHNR and FQNEAQ (reference sequence). Trimming left V 5 bases short and J 2 bases short, with 11 bases between. This CDR3 region has 14 residues. The chain employs TRBV7-9 and TRBJ2-3; no reliable D call. This TCR derives from an adult with an advanced solid tumor such as melanoma, head and neck, liver or kidney cancer. Specimen: CD4+ or CD8+ T cells sorted from blood, collected in a trial of the OX40 agonist ivuxolimab. CDR3 sequence reads: CASSPIGFTDTQYF. The CDR3 nucleotides are TGTGCCAGCAGCCCAATCGGGTTCACAGATACGCAGTATTTT.